This TCR beta chain emerged from a study of human T cells and chemical hapten exposure. The time point is: healthy volunteer bleed at 2 weeks. Extraction of total RNA was performed on unfractionated whole blood. Germline-derived CDR1 and CDR2 are SGHTA and FQGNSA. CDR3 size: 16 residues. V was pared by 5 bases and J by 4 bases, with 10 bases of the junction left unmatched. MiXCR was run by TCRdb on the RACE reads, yielding one entry per CDR3 protein. The table has over 100,000 distinct CDR3 sequences, around 8.2% seen once. The sample was whole blood. The sequence derives from a male donor in good health. Some clones in this sample may be carry-over from other donors' samples. The chain combines TRBV7-2 with TRBJ2-5; 10 bases agree with TRBD2. CDR3 region: CASSGGGLAKSETQYF. DNA for the CDR3: TGTGCCAGCAGCGGGGGGGGACTAGCGAAATCAGAGACCCAGTACTTC.